Listed below are T cell receptor beta chains from one sample, sequenced in a study of response to subunit inactivated influenza vaccine. Using its own MiXCR run on the RT-PCR reads, TCRdb lists one record per CDR3 protein. The sample has 500,000 to 600,000 distinct CDR3 sequences, approximately 10% seen once. The source was PBMCs from blood, collected on the day of vaccination. The receptors were gathered from a man between 50 and 59 years old who received an inactivated influenza vaccine. The CDR3 runs from the conserved cysteine through the conserved F or W. D genes are given only for firm matches. Rows give clone size only sometimes, using once, few, many, or a class for an expanded clone.

D gene,J gene,clone size,V gene,CDR3 protein,CDR3 DNA
-,TRBJ2-1,-,TRBV29-1,CSVGSGPEQFF,TGCAGCGTGGGAAGCGGGCCCGAGCAGTTCTTC
-,TRBJ1-1,few,TRBV6-2/TRBV6-3,CASSYSQGDEAFF,TGTGCCAGCAGTTACTCGCAGGGAGATGAAGCTTTCTTT
-,TRBJ2-7,few,TRBV28,CASTLGLPSYEQYF,TGTGCCAGCACGCTCGGACTACCTTCCTACGAGCAGTACTTC
-,TRBJ2-3,few,TRBV5-1,CASSFPGAPAADTQYF,TGCGCCAGCAGCTTTCCAGGGGCGCCCGCCGCAGATACGCAGTATTTT
-,TRBJ2-3,-,TRBV11-2,CASGAGDTQYF,TGTGCCAGCGGTGCTGGAGATACGCAGTATTTT
-,TRBJ1-2,-,TRBV15,CATSGEGRGYTF,TGTGCCACCAGCGGGGAGGGACGTGGCTACACCTTC
-,TRBJ1-6,many,TRBV4-3,CASSQDWGFGTISPLHF,TGCGCCAGCAGCCAAGATTGGGGTTTCGGGACCATTTCACCCCTCCACTTT
TRBD1,TRBJ2-2,few,TRBV27,CASSLRGHRAGELFF,TGTGCCAGCAGTTTAAGGGGGCATAGGGCCGGGGAGCTGTTTTTT
-,TRBJ1-1,-,TRBV28,CASSYRRMNTEAFF,TGTGCCAGCAGTTATAGGCGGATGAACACTGAAGCTTTCTTT
TRBD1,TRBJ2-6,-,TRBV6-1,CASTPRQGISGANVLTF,TGTGCCAGCACCCCAAGACAGGGGATCTCTGGGGCCAACGTCCTGACTTTC
-,TRBJ2-3,many,TRBV6-6,CASSGDSTDTQYF,TGTGCCAGCAGCGGGGACAGCACAGATACGCAGTATTTT
-,TRBJ2-7,few,TRBV14,CASSRTNIYEQYF,TGTGCCAGCAGCCGGACCAACATTTACGAGCAGTACTTC
TRBD1,TRBJ2-3,few,TRBV20-1,CSALRDRGADTQYF,TGCAGTGCTCTCCGGGACAGGGGCGCAGATACGCAGTATTTT
-,TRBJ1-2,-,TRBV7-2,CASSHPGTGYTF,TGTGCCAGCAGCCACCCAGGAACTGGCTACACCTTC
-,TRBJ2-5,few,TRBV15,CATSRELGIQETQYF,TGTGCCACCAGCAGAGAGTTGGGGATTCAAGAGACCCAGTACTTC
-,TRBJ1-1,-,TRBV20-1,CSASDGGSFGEAFF,TGCAGTGCCTCCGACGGGGGGAGCTTCGGTGAAGCTTTCTTT
TRBD1,TRBJ2-7,few,TRBV5-1,CASSGPGQGRSYEQYF,TGCGCCAGCAGCGGACCGGGACAGGGGCGTTCCTACGAGCAGTACTTC
-,TRBJ1-2,few,TRBV18,CASSPSPGDYGYTF,TGTGCCAGCTCACCAAGTCCGGGGGATTATGGCTACACCTTC
-,TRBJ2-2,-,TRBV29-1,CSAGGATGELFF,TGCAGCGCTGGAGGGGCCACCGGGGAGCTGTTTTTT
-,TRBJ2-2,few,TRBV4-2,CASSQGWRDTGELFF,TGTGCCAGCAGCCAAGGCTGGCGGGACACCGGGGAGCTGTTTTTT
TRBD1,TRBJ1-5,few,TRBV7-9,CASSLHKGANGQPQHF,TGTGCCAGCAGCTTACATAAGGGGGCGAATGGTCAGCCCCAGCATTTT
-,TRBJ2-7,many,TRBV6-6,CASSYSHEQYF,TGTGCCAGCAGTTACTCTCACGAGCAGTACTTC
TRBD2,TRBJ2-1,few,TRBV11-3,CASSLGSGLAILGSYNEQFF,TGTGCCAGCAGCTTAGGATCGGGACTAGCAATCTTGGGTTCTTACAATGAGCAGTTCTTC
TRBD1,TRBJ2-1,-,TRBV6-1,CASRVTGTGVYNEQFF,TGTGCCAGCAGAGTTACCGGGACAGGGGTTTACAATGAGCAGTTCTTC
-,TRBJ2-7,-,TRBV12-3/TRBV12-4,CASSQSGVVRSEQYF,TGTGCCAGCAGTCAATCGGGGGTAGTGAGGTCCGAGCAGTACTTC
-,TRBJ2-5,-,TRBV12-3/TRBV12-4,CASSQMPGPQGETQYF,TGTGCCAGCAGTCAAATGCCGGGACCACAAGGGGAGACCCAGTACTTC
TRBD2,TRBJ2-1,-,TRBV7-9,CASSLGTGRVSYNEQFF,TGTGCCAGCAGCTTAGGGACCGGGAGGGTATCCTACAATGAGCAGTTCTTC
-,TRBJ1-4,few,TRBV29-1,CSCTEGFEKLFF,TGCAGCTGCACCGAGGGGTTTGAAAAACTGTTTTTT
-,TRBJ1-2,few,TRBV12-3/TRBV12-4,CASSLGIPPIGYTF,TGTGCCAGCAGTTTGGGTATTCCGCCTATCGGCTACACCTTC
-,TRBJ1-6,-,TRBV20-1,CSAGGQSHNSPLHF,TGCAGTGCTGGCGGACAGTCGCATAATTCACCCCTCCACTTT
-,TRBJ2-3,few,TRBV20-1,CSAPPRGTDTQYF,TGCAGTGCTCCACCCAGGGGCACAGATACGCAGTATTTT
-,TRBJ2-1,-,TRBV27,CAIGGTAYNEQFF,TGTGCCATCGGGGGGACAGCGTACAATGAGCAGTTCTTC
-,TRBJ2-2,many,TRBV28,CASKLPGQNTGELFF,TGTGCCAGCAAACTACCCGGACAGAACACCGGGGAGCTGTTTTTT
TRBD1,TRBJ2-2,few,TRBV11-2,CASSLGQGRGENTGELFF,TGTGCCAGCAGCTTAGGACAGGGGCGGGGAGAGAACACCGGGGAGCTGTTTTTT
-,TRBJ2-3,few,TRBV24-1,CATSDVGSWADTQYF,TGTGCCACCAGTGATGTCGGGAGTTGGGCAGATACGCAGTATTTT
TRBD2,TRBJ2-7,-,TRBV19,CASSKGLAGLDEQYF,TGTGCCAGTAGTAAGGGACTAGCGGGACTCGACGAGCAGTACTTC
-,TRBJ1-6,many,TRBV11-2,CASSLKYEGGSYNSPLHF,TGTGCCAGCAGCTTAAAATACGAAGGGGGCTCCTATAATTCACCCCTCCACTTT
-,TRBJ2-3,few,TRBV20-1,CSAPIGAAPDTQYF,TGCAGTGCTCCTATTGGGGCCGCACCAGATACGCAGTATTTT
-,TRBJ2-1,many,TRBV25-1,CASREGGYNEQFF,TGTGCCAGCAGGGAAGGGGGATACAATGAGCAGTTCTTC
-,TRBJ2-1,few,TRBV28,CASSHGSEQFF,TGTGCCAGCAGTCACGGTAGTGAGCAGTTCTTC
-,TRBJ1-4,-,TRBV29-1,CSVWGQGALFF,-
-,TRBJ1-1,-,TRBV27,CASSYRDDTEAFF,TGTGCCAGCAGTTACAGGGACGACACTGAAGCTTTCTTT
-,TRBJ2-2,few,TRBV6-1,CASRRGMGGELFF,TGTGCCAGCAGGCGGGGAATGGGCGGGGAGCTGTTTTTT
TRBD1,TRBJ1-6,-,TRBV20-1,CSAITGGLISYNSPLHF,TGCAGTGCGATTACAGGGGGCTTGATTTCCTATAATTCACCCCTCCACTTT
-,TRBJ2-3,-,TRBV20-1,CSLKRDWTDTQYF,TGCAGTTTGAAAAGGGACTGGACCGATACGCAGTATTTT
-,TRBJ2-5,-,TRBV20-1,CSASGGTMETQYF,TGCAGTGCTAGTGGGGGGACCATGGAGACCCAGTACTTC
TRBD1,TRBJ2-2,few,TRBV30,CAWSKTGSGTGELFF,TGTGCCTGGAGTAAGACAGGGTCGGGCACCGGGGAGCTGTTTTTT
-,TRBJ2-5,many,TRBV12-3/TRBV12-4,CASSLGQNQETQYF,TGTGCCAGCAGTTTAGGACAGAACCAAGAGACCCAGTACTTC
-,TRBJ2-1,few,TRBV7-8,CASSLRRGISGNEQFF,TGTGCCAGCAGCTTAAGGAGGGGAATATCGGGCAATGAGCAGTTCTTC
TRBD1,TRBJ1-1,few,TRBV9,CASSVQGANTEAFF,TGTGCCAGCAGCGTGCAGGGGGCCAACACTGAAGCTTTCTTT
-,TRBJ1-1,-,TRBV5-6,CASSFLDANTEAFF,TGTGCCAGCAGCTTTCTCGACGCGAACACTGAAGCTTTCTTT
-,TRBJ1-2,-,TRBV7-9,CASSPATGFGYGYTF,TGTGCCAGCAGCCCAGCTACGGGGTTCGGCTATGGCTACACCTTC
-,TRBJ2-1,few,TRBV7-2,CASSPGTHYNEQFF,TGTGCCAGCAGCCCCGGCACCCACTACAATGAGCAGTTCTTC
TRBD2,TRBJ2-5,-,TRBV7-9,CATGASGGIQETQYF,TGTGCCACCGGGGCTAGCGGGGGGATCCAAGAGACCCAGTACTTC
TRBD1,TRBJ2-7,many,TRBV12-3/TRBV12-4,CASSPLTGAHEQYF,TGTGCCAGCAGTCCACTGACAGGGGCGCACGAGCAGTACTTC
TRBD2,TRBJ2-1,few,TRBV6-2/TRBV6-3,CASRTAGVSYNEQFF,TGTGCCAGCAGAACGGCGGGAGTTTCCTACAATGAGCAGTTCTTC
-,TRBJ2-7,-,TRBV20-1,CSARVRGSGDEQYF,TGCAGTGCTAGAGTTCGGGGTAGTGGGGACGAGCAGTACTTC
-,TRBJ1-2,-,TRBV15,CATGTDNYGYTF,TGTGCCACCGGGACGGATAACTATGGCTACACCTTC
-,TRBJ2-5,few,TRBV5-1,CASSLQGSETQYF,TGCGCCAGCAGCCTACAGGGCAGCGAGACCCAGTACTTC